Shown below are 11 T cell receptor beta chains from a single sample sequenced in a study of beta chain features in type 1 diabetes. Of the isolated RNA, all was reverse transcribed, and so the sequenced material was expressed TCRB transcripts. The repertoire was sequenced with immunoSEQ multiplex PCR; TCRdb's copy has only in-frame clones and lacks some. The repertoire consists of under 800,000 clones, with around 15% occurring once and the leading ten covering roughly 0.098%. Sequencing was done on a sample of naive CD4+ T cells from blood. The receptors originated from a young man in good health.

This clone was found once. The chain is built from TRBV28 and TRBJ1-2, with 8 nucleotides matching TRBD1. V was pared by 6 bases and J by 5 bases, with 17 bases of the junction left unmatched. CDR1 and CDR2 (germline): MDHEN, SYDVKM. The CDR3 is 17 residues long. The chain's CDR3 is CASRGAVLGQGVYGYTF. The CDR3 nucleotides are TGTGCCAGCAGGGGGGCTGTCCTTGGACAGGGAGTTTATGGCTACACCTTC.

The V and J genes are TRBV25-1 and TRBJ2-7; D gene unclear. The V end was cut by 3 bases, the J end by 7 bases, with 10 bases between. Germline V CDR1 and CDR2: MGHDK, SYGVNS. There are 12 residues in the CDR3. The CDR3 is CASSDLGIEQYF. In DNA form, the CDR3 reads TGTGCCAGCAGTGATTTAGGGATAGAGCAGTACTTC.

V usage is TRBV11-2 and J usage is TRBJ2-3; TRBD2 matches 11 bases. V shed 4 bases and J 5 bases; nucleotides not matched to a gene: 11. CDR3 length: 17 residues. Germline values: CDR1 SGHAT, CDR2 FQNNGV. CDR3 protein: CASSSLGTSGSVDTQYF. CDR3 nucleotides: TGTGCCAGCAGCTCCTTAGGAACTAGCGGGAGTGTAGATACGCAGTATTTT.

This clone was found a few times. The genes are TRBV29-1 and TRBJ2-1; TRBD2 matches 8 bases. The germline V gene encodes CDR1 SQVTM and CDR2 ANQGSEA. CDR3 size: 14 residues. Trimming at V came to 6 bases and at J to 0 bases, leaving 4 bases not matched to a gene. The CDR3 DNA is TGCAGCGTAGCCGGGACTAGCTCCTACAATGAGCAGTTCTTC. Protein product: CSVAGTSSYNEQFF.

This clone was detected only a few times. The chain carries TRBV7-2 and TRBJ2-7; D ambiguous. Germline assignment: CDR1 SGHTA and CDR2 FQGNSA. With 1 base removed from V and 3 bases from J, the gap between germline ends came to 10 bases. This CDR3 spans 14 amino acids. In DNA form, the CDR3 reads TGTGCCAGCAGCTTAGACACTGGGCTCTACGAGCAGTACTTC. Its translation: CASSLDTGLYEQYF.

In this sample, this clone turned up a few times. The CDR3 DNA is TGTGCCAGTAGGGGCGGGACGACGACCTACGAGCAGTACTTC. This gives the protein CASRGGTTTYEQYF. The chain uses TRBV19 and TRBJ2-7; tentative D call: TRBD2 (6 bases). The CDR3 is 14 amino acids. Germline CDR1 and CDR2: LNHDA and SQIVND (reference sequence). V lost 6 bases and J lost 2, with 14 bases in between.

This clone was recorded a few times. The chain recombines TRBV4-2 with TRBJ1-2, with D uncertain. In germline, CDR1 is LGHNA, CDR2 YNFKEQ. The CDR3 has 15 amino acids. V lost 0 bases to trimming and J lost 3 bases, with 11 bases between them. The CDR3 DNA sequence: TGTGCCAGCAGCCAAGATGAGTTAGGATACTATGGCTACACCTTC. It specifies CASSQDELGYYGYTF.

This clone appeared a few times. The rearrangement uses TRBV19 and TRBJ2-7, with D uncertain. Germline V gene lookup returns CDR1 LNHDA and CDR2 SQIVND (reference sequence). The V gene lost 7 bases and the J gene lost 0 bases, with 13 bases spanning the gap. CDR3 length: 14 amino acids. The CDR3 nucleotides read TGTGCCAGTAAATTACAGCAGAGCTCCTACGAGCAGTACTTC. Its translation is CASKLQQSSYEQYF.

The V gene is TRBV10-3, the J gene TRBJ2-6; 9 bases map to TRBD1. CDR1 is ENHRY and CDR2 is SYGVKD in the germline V gene. With V trimmed by 6 bases and J by 4 bases, 13 bases remained unmatched. This CDR3 is 18 amino acids long. CDR3 region: CAIRKIPGQGTGANVLTF. The CDR3 nucleotides are TGTGCCATCAGGAAGATCCCGGGACAGGGAACCGGGGCCAACGTCCTGACTTTC.

J is TRBJ2-3 and V is TRBV6-6; no clear D. This CDR3 comprises 16 residues. From germline, CDR1 is MNHNY and CDR2 SVGAGI (reference sequence). The ends were cut back, 1 base at V and 3 bases at J, with 14 bases in the middle. CDR3 sequence reads: CASSYLHRADTDTQYF. In nucleotides, the CDR3 is TGTGCCAGCAGTTACTTGCATAGGGCAGATACAGATACGCAGTATTTT.

The chain has TRBV7-2 and TRBJ2-2; 7 bases line up with TRBD1. The J segment lost 4 bases and the V segment lost 5 bases, leaving 7 bases of the junction unmatched. This CDR3 is built from 15 residues. Germline CDR1 SGHTA, CDR2 FQGNSA. The CDR3 DNA sequence: TGTGCCAGCAGCCGGGACAGCCTCAGCACCGGGGAGCTGTTTTTT. This encodes CASSRDSLSTGELFF.